One TCR beta chain is described in this entry. The record originates from a study of cytomegalovirus exposure and HLA in healthy donors. Clones were sequenced by immunoSEQ multiplex PCR, and TCRdb holds only the in-frame ones, with some missing. The sample includes 150,000 to 250,000 clones, 80% to 90% of them seen just once. There are 17 residues in the CDR3. V was pared by 6 bases and J by 5 bases, with 25 bases between. Germline lookup yields CDR1 SEHNR and CDR2 FQNEAQ (reference sequence). The TCR originated in a woman in her 30s in good health and CMV-seronegative. The sequenced sample was PBMCs. The chain is built from TRBV7-9 and TRBJ2-5; the D gene is possibly TRBD2 (6 bases). The CDR3 DNA sequence: TGTGCCAGCAGACTTAAGCTGGGGACTCAAGGTGGGGAGACCCAGTACTTC. Its protein product is CASRLKLGTQGGETQYF.